A selection of T cell receptor beta chains follows, all from one sample in a study of graft-versus-host responses after intestinal transplantation. Sequencing was performed with immunoSEQ multiplex PCR; in TCRdb, only in-frame clones are kept and a portion is missing. The data contain approximately 17,000 clones, roughly 82% of them singletons. Sequences were derived from ileum tissue, sampled 17 days after transplant. All receptors derive from a human patient who received an intestinal transplant, so some T cells may come from the graft donor. CDR3s include the opening cysteine and the closing phenylalanine or tryptophan. The order of the fields is CDR3 protein, CDR3 DNA, clone size, D gene, V gene, CDR3 length, J gene. A D gene is named only where the DNA matches it firmly. A clone size is listed for some rows: how often the clone was seen (once, few, many), or a class if it is expanded.

CDR3aa: CASRGEREGRETQYF; CDR3nt: TGTGCCAGCAGGGGGGAGCGGGAGGGCCGGGAGACCCAGTACTTC; abundance: .; d_gene: TRBD2; v_gene: TRBV28; len: 15; j_gene: TRBJ2-5
CDR3aa: CSVEGLAGAREQFF; CDR3nt: TGCAGCGTTGAGGGTCTAGCGGGAGCGCGGGAGCAGTTCTTC; abundance: .; d_gene: TRBD2; v_gene: TRBV29-1; len: 14; j_gene: TRBJ2-1
CDR3aa: CSVDNGGPGSWPNEKLFF; CDR3nt: TGCAGCGTTGATAACGGGGGGCCAGGGAGTTGGCCTAATGAAAAACTGTTTTTT; abundance: .; d_gene: .; v_gene: TRBV29-1; len: 18; j_gene: TRBJ1-4
CDR3aa: CASSLPIFPGELFF; CDR3nt: TGCGCCAGCAGCTTGCCTATTTTCCCCGGGGAGCTGTTTTTT; abundance: .; d_gene: .; v_gene: TRBV5-1; len: 14; j_gene: TRBJ2-2
CDR3aa: CASSVEGRGASQETQYF; CDR3nt: TGTGCCAGCAGCGTAGAGGGGAGGGGCGCTTCGCAAGAGACCCAGTACTTC; abundance: .; d_gene: TRBD2; v_gene: TRBV9; len: 17; j_gene: TRBJ2-5
CDR3aa: CSVEGLAGKYEQYF; CDR3nt: TGCAGCGTTGAGGGACTAGCGGGCAAATACGAGCAGTACTTC; abundance: .; d_gene: TRBD2; v_gene: TRBV29-1; len: 14; j_gene: TRBJ2-7
CDR3aa: CASWKGTRGYTF; CDR3nt: TGTGCCAGCTGGAAAGGGACCCGCGGCTACACCTTC; abundance: .; d_gene: .; v_gene: TRBV2; len: 12; j_gene: TRBJ1-2
CDR3aa: CASSLWAGYNEQFF; CDR3nt: TGTGCCAGCAGCTTATGGGCAGGTTACAATGAGCAGTTCTTC; abundance: .; d_gene: .; v_gene: TRBV11-2; len: 14; j_gene: TRBJ2-1
CDR3aa: CATQMNTEAFF; CDR3nt: TGTGCCACCCAGATGAACACTGAAGCTTTCTTT; abundance: .; d_gene: .; v_gene: TRBV7-8; len: 11; j_gene: TRBJ1-1
CDR3aa: CASSQLTGRAKNIQYF; CDR3nt: TGTGCCAGTAGTCAATTAACAGGGCGCGCCAAAAACATTCAGTACTTC; abundance: .; d_gene: .; v_gene: TRBV19; len: 16; j_gene: TRBJ2-4
CDR3aa: CASSLPSGANVLTF; CDR3nt: TGCGCCAGCAGCCTCCCCTCTGGGGCCAACGTCCTGACTTTC; abundance: .; d_gene: .; v_gene: TRBV4-1; len: 14; j_gene: TRBJ2-6
CDR3aa: CASSLDECAGCTPQEQFF; CDR3nt: TGTGCCAGCAGCCTAGACGAGTGTGCGGGTTGCACCCCCCAGGAGCAGTTCTTC; abundance: .; d_gene: .; v_gene: TRBV9; len: 18; j_gene: TRBJ2-1
CDR3aa: CASATGGANYNEQFF; CDR3nt: TGTGCCAGCGCGACTGGGGGGGCTAACTACAATGAGCAGTTCTTC; abundance: .; d_gene: .; v_gene: TRBV19; len: 15; j_gene: TRBJ2-1
CDR3aa: CASIRWQAEQYF; CDR3nt: TGTGCCAGTATTAGGTGGCAGGCGGAGCAGTACTTC; abundance: .; d_gene: .; v_gene: TRBV19; len: 12; j_gene: TRBJ2-7
CDR3aa: CASSRDPGLAGGPDTGELFF; CDR3nt: TGTGCCAGCAGCCGTGATCCGGGACTAGCGGGAGGGCCCGACACCGGGGAGCTGTTTTTT; abundance: medium-sized; d_gene: TRBD2; v_gene: TRBV7-3; len: 20; j_gene: TRBJ2-2
CDR3aa: CAWSVQWADGELFF; CDR3nt: TGTGCCTGGAGTGTACAATGGGCGGACGGGGAGCTGTTTTTT; abundance: once; d_gene: .; v_gene: TRBV30; len: 14; j_gene: TRBJ2-2
CDR3aa: CASSFPGVGQGMGGGYTF; CDR3nt: TGTGCCAGCAGTTTTCCGGGCGTAGGACAGGGGATGGGAGGTGGCTACACCTTC; abundance: .; d_gene: TRBD1; v_gene: TRBV28; len: 18; j_gene: TRBJ1-2
CDR3aa: CASSSRTDTQYF; CDR3nt: TGTGCCAGCAGCTCCCGCACAGATACGCAGTATTTT; abundance: .; d_gene: .; v_gene: TRBV7-3; len: 12; j_gene: TRBJ2-3
CDR3aa: CASSYRGQGTGELFF; CDR3nt: TGTGCCAGCAGCTACAGGGGGCAAGGCACCGGGGAGCTGTTTTTT; abundance: .; d_gene: TRBD1; v_gene: TRBV6-6; len: 15; j_gene: TRBJ2-2
CDR3aa: CASSALDGEGTDTQYF; CDR3nt: TGTGCCAGCAGCGCCCTCGACGGGGAGGGCACAGATACGCAGTATTTT; abundance: once; d_gene: .; v_gene: TRBV9; len: 16; j_gene: TRBJ2-3
CDR3aa: CASSLEGGFSSYEQYF; CDR3nt: TGTGCCAGCAGCTTGGAAGGCGGCTTCAGCTCCTACGAGCAGTACTTC; abundance: few; d_gene: .; v_gene: TRBV4-2; len: 16; j_gene: TRBJ2-7
CDR3aa: CASTRYGGRADEQYF; CDR3nt: TGTGCCAGCACTCGATATGGGGGCAGGGCCGACGAGCAGTACTTC; abundance: once; d_gene: .; v_gene: TRBV2; len: 15; j_gene: TRBJ2-7
CDR3aa: CASSLVWGGEGYTF; CDR3nt: TGTGCCAGCAGCTTAGTTTGGGGGGGCGAGGGCTACACCTTC; abundance: once; d_gene: .; v_gene: TRBV7-2; len: 14; j_gene: TRBJ1-2
CDR3aa: CASSIQVRTYYNEQFF; CDR3nt: TGTGCCAGTAGTATCCAGGTGCGGACCTACTACAATGAGCAGTTCTTC; abundance: .; d_gene: .; v_gene: TRBV19; len: 16; j_gene: TRBJ2-1
CDR3aa: CAIRGEGGPDTQYF; CDR3nt: TGTGCCATCCGAGGGGAAGGGGGGCCAGATACGCAGTATTTT; abundance: .; d_gene: .; v_gene: TRBV7-9; len: 14; j_gene: TRBJ2-3
CDR3aa: CASSPSDGAMGQGNFGELFF; CDR3nt: TGCGCCAGCAGCCCCTCCGATGGCGCAATGGGACAGGGTAATTTCGGGGAGCTGTTTTTT; abundance: .; d_gene: TRBD1; v_gene: TRBV4-1; len: 20; j_gene: TRBJ2-2
CDR3aa: CASSVGGHNGQPQHF; CDR3nt: TGTGCCAGCAGCGTAGGGGGACATAATGGGCAGCCCCAGCATTTT; abundance: .; d_gene: .; v_gene: TRBV9; len: 15; j_gene: TRBJ1-5
CDR3aa: CASRPGQGAQPQHF; CDR3nt: TGTGCCAGCAGGCCTGGACAGGGGGCCCAGCCCCAGCATTTT; abundance: .; d_gene: TRBD1; v_gene: TRBV6-5; len: 14; j_gene: TRBJ1-5
CDR3aa: CASSSGLAVQTQYF; CDR3nt: TGTGCCAGCAGCTCGGGACTAGCCGTCCAGACCCAGTACTTC; abundance: .; d_gene: TRBD2; v_gene: TRBV11-2; len: 14; j_gene: TRBJ2-5
CDR3aa: CASREYRDTQYF; CDR3nt: TGTGCCAGCAGGGAGTACAGAGATACGCAGTATTTT; abundance: .; d_gene: .; v_gene: TRBV6-6; len: 12; j_gene: TRBJ2-3
CDR3aa: CASSGLAGLYNEQFF; CDR3nt: TGTGCCAGCAGTGGGCTAGCGGGACTCTACAATGAGCAGTTCTTC; abundance: .; d_gene: TRBD2; v_gene: TRBV2; len: 15; j_gene: TRBJ2-1
CDR3aa: CASSPTWRVAKNIQYF; CDR3nt: TGTGCCAGTAGTCCGACGTGGCGGGTAGCCAAAAACATTCAGTACTTC; abundance: .; d_gene: .; v_gene: TRBV19; len: 16; j_gene: TRBJ2-4